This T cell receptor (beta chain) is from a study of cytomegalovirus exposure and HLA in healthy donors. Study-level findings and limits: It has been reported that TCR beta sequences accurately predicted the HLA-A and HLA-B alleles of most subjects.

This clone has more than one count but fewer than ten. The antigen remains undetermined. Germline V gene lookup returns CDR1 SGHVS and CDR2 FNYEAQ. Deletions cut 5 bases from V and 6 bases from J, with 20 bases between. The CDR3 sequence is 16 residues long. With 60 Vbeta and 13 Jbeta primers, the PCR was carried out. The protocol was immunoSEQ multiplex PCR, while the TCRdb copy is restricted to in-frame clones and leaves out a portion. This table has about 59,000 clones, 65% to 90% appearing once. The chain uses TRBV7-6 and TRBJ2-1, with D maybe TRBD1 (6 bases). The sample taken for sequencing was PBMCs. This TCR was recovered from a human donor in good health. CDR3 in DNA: TGTGCCAGCAGCCGTACGGTAATACAGGGAAGCAATGAGCAGTTCTTC. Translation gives CASSRTVIQGSNEQFF.